The 8 T cell receptor beta chains below come from one sample, sequenced in a study of cytomegalovirus exposure and HLA in healthy donors. Profiling relied on immunoSEQ multiplex PCR, and the TCRdb table lists in-frame clones only, not all of them. The sample includes about 240,000 clones, approximately 84% seen only once; the top ten take around 1.2%. The sample consisted of PBMCs. The receptors stem from a woman aged 25 to 39 in good health and CMV-seropositive.

Details on this clone: This same CDR3 is encoded by further DNA sequences in the sample. The chain is built from TRBV4-2 and TRBJ2-1; no definite D call. Trimming left V 0 bases short and J 0 bases short, with 6 bases between. Germline values: CDR1 LGHNA, CDR2 YNFKEQ. The CDR3 is 15 amino acids. CDR3 nucleotides: TGTGCCAGCAGCCAAGAGCGAACCTCCTACAATGAGCAGTTCTTC. Translated: CASSQERTSYNEQFF.

This rearrangement joins TRBV19 to TRBJ2-7, with D maybe TRBD1 (6 bases). Germline V gives CDR1 LNHDA, CDR2 SQIVND (reference sequence). The CDR3 totals 14 residues. Trimming took off 4 bases at V and 0 bases at J, with 10 bases between the two ends. The CDR3 spells CASSTTGPSYEQYF. CDR3 DNA: TGTGCCAGTAGTACGACAGGCCCCTCCTACGAGCAGTACTTC.

This sequence joins TRBV15 and TRBJ2-5; weak D call: TRBD1 (5 bases). CDR3 length: 16 residues. V was pared by 0 bases and J by 3 bases, with 14 bases between. In germline, CDR1 is LNHNV, CDR2 YYDKDF (reference sequence). The CDR3 sequence is CATSRDKGQGKETQYF. The CDR3 DNA follows: TGTGCCACCAGCAGAGATAAGGGCCAGGGAAAAGAGACCCAGTACTTC.

V is TRBV6-5 and J is TRBJ2-5; 12 nucleotides align to TRBD1. V shed 2 bases, J shed 4 bases, and the junction held 2 bases outside the gene matches. This CDR3 is 15 amino acids long. Germline V gene lookup returns CDR1 MNHEY and CDR2 SVGAGI. The chain's CDR3 is CASSYAGQGAETQYF. The CDR3 coding sequence is TGTGCCAGCAGTTACGCGGGACAGGGGGCAGAGACCCAGTACTTC.

The V call is TRBV30, the J call TRBJ2-7; 7 bases line up with TRBD1. The ends lost 8 bases at V and 5 bases at J; junction bases unmatched: 12. This CDR3 has 13 residues. CDR1 is GTSNPN and CDR2 is SVGIG in the germline V gene (reference sequence). CDR3 sequence reads: CALGLGQGDEQYF. For the CDR3, the DNA is TGTGCCCTGGGATTAGGGCAGGGGGACGAGCAGTACTTC.

This clone was counted at least ten times. This rearrangement joins TRBV29-1 to TRBJ2-1; TRBD2 matches 8 bases. Germline trimming cut 7 bases from V and 5 bases from J; bases unmatched to any gene: 16. Germline CDR1 and CDR2: SQVTM and ANQGSEA. This CDR3 region has 16 residues. CDR3 coding DNA: TGCAGCGGGAGGGACACGGGAGGGTCTATCGACAATGAGCAGTTCTTC. It specifies CSGRDTGGSIDNEQFF.

V is TRBV2 and J is TRBJ2-5; a possible D gene is TRBD1 (6 bases). The CDR3 is 14 amino acids. V was cut by 7 bases and J by 3 bases, with 15 bases left in between. In germline, CDR1 is SNHLY, CDR2 FYNNEI. The CDR3 DNA is TGTGCCAGCATCCCGGACACAGGGAAAGAGACCCAGTACTTC. Translating gives CASIPDTGKETQYF.

The J gene is TRBJ2-3, the V gene TRBV5-1; TRBD1 might be the D (5 bases). CDR1 is SGHRS, CDR2 YFSETQ, per germline. This CDR3 is built from 15 residues. Between the trimmed V and J ends, which lost 4 bases and 0 bases, there was a span of 12 bases. The CDR3: CASSTLGASTDTQYF. The DNA for the CDR3 is TGCGCCAGCAGCACCCTTGGGGCTAGCACAGATACGCAGTATTTT.